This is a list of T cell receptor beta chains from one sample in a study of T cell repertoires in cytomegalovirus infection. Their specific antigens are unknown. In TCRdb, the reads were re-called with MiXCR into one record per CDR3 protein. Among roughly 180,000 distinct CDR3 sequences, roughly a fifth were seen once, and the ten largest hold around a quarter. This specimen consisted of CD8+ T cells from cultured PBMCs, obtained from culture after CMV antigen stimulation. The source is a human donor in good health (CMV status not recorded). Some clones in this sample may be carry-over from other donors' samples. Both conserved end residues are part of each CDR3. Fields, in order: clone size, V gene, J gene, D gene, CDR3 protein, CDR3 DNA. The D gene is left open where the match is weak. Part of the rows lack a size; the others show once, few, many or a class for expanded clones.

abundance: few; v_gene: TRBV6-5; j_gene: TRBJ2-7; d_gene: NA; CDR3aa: CASSDRQVFPYEQYF; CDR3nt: TGTGCCAGCAGTGACCGACAGGTCTTCCCCTACGAGCAGTACTTC
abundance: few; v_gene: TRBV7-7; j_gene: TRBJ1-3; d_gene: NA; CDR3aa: CARYIWRRTCSGNTIYF; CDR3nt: TGTGCCAGATATATATGGAGGCGGACCTGCTCTGGAAACACCATATATTTT
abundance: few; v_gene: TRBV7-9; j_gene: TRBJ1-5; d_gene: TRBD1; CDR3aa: CASSLGSGQPNQPQHF; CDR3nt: TGTGCCAGCAGCTTAGGGTCGGGACAGCCCAATCAGCCCCAGCATTTT
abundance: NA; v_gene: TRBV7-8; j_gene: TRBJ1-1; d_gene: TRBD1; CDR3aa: CASSFVPGTGVYTEAFF; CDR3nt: TGTGCCAGCAGCTTCGTTCCCGGGACAGGGGTTTACACTGAAGCTTTCTTT
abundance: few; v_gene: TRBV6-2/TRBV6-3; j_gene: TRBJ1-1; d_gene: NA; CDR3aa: CASSYLMTLPGTEAFF; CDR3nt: TGTGCCAGCAGTTACCTCATGACTCTACCGGGCACTGAAGCTTTCTTT
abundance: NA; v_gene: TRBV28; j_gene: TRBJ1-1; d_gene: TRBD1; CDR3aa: CASSAALTGPNTEAFF; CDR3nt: TGTGCCAGCAGTGCCGCTCTGACAGGGCCGAACACTGAAGCTTTCTTT
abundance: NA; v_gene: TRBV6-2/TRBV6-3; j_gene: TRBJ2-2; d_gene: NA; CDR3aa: CASSYNTGELFF; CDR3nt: TGTGCCAGCAGTTATAATACCGGGGAGCTGTTTTTT
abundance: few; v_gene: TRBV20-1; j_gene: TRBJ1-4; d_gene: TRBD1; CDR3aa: CSASPGGNEKLFF; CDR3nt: TGCAGTGCTAGTCCAGGGGGTAATGAAAAACTGTTTTTT
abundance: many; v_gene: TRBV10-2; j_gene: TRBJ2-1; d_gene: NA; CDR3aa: CASSEADVSYNEQFF; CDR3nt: TGCGCCAGCAGTGAGGCGGACGTCTCCTACAATGAGCAGTTCTTC
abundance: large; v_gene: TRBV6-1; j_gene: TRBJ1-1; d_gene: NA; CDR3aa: CASDEGMNTEAFF; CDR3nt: TGTGCCAGCGATGAGGGTATGAACACTGAAGCTTTCTTT
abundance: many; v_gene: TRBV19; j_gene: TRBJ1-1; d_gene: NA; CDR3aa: CASSIGTITLNTEAFF; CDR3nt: TGTGCCAGTAGTATAGGGACAATTACTCTTAACACTGAAGCTTTCTTT
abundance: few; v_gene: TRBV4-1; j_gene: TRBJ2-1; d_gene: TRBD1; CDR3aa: CASSKGAGGDEQFF; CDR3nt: TGCGCCAGCAGCAAAGGGGCAGGGGGCGATGAGCAGTTCTTC
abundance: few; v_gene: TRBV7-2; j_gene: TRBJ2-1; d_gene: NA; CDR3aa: CASTPADSRYNEQFF; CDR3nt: TGTGCCAGCACCCCAGCGGACTCTAGGTACAATGAGCAGTTCTTC
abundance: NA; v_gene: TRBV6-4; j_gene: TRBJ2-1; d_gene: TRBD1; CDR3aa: CASSAIQGAGNEQFF; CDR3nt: TGTGCCAGCAGTGCAATACAGGGGGCTGGGAATGAGCAGTTCTTC
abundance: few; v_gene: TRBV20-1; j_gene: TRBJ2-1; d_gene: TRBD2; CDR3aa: CSARLPGTSGYNEQFF; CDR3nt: TGCAGTGCTAGGCTACCCGGGACTAGCGGATACAATGAGCAGTTCTTC
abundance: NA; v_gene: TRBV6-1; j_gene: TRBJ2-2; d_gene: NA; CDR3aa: CASSEEFVLGVGDTGELFF; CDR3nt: TGTGCCAGCAGTGAAGAATTTGTCCTAGGGGTGGGGGACACCGGGGAGCTGTTTTTT
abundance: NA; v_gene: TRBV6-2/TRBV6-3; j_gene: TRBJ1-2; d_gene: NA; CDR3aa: CASSYPTYGYTF; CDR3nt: TGTGCCAGCAGTTACCCAACTTATGGCTACACCTTC
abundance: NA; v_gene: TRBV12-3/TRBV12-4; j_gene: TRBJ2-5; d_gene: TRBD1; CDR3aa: CASSRRGRGETQYF; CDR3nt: TGTGCCAGCAGCCGAAGGGGGCGAGGGGAGACCCAGTACTTC
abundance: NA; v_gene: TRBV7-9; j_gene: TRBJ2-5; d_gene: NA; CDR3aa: CASSLALTQETQYF; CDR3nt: TGTGCCAGCAGCTTAGCTCTTACGCAAGAGACCCAGTACTTC
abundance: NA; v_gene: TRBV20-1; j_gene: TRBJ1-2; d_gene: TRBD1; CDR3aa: CSARERDREGGYGYTF; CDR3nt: TGCAGTGCTAGAGAAAGGGACAGGGAGGGAGGATATGGCTACACCTTC
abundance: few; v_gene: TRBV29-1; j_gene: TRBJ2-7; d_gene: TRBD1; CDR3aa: CSVEGRRGSSYEQYF; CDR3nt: TGCAGCGTTGAGGGTCGCAGGGGGAGCTCCTACGAGCAGTACTTC
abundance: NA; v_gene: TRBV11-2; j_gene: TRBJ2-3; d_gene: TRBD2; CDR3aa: CASSFRTSGHTDTQYF; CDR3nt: TGTGCCAGCAGCTTCCGGACTAGCGGACACACAGATACGCAGTATTTT
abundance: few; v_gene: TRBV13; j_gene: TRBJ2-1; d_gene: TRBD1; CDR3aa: CASSLGQGAANEQFF; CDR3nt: TGTGCCAGCAGCTTAGGACAGGGGGCGGCGAATGAGCAGTTCTTC
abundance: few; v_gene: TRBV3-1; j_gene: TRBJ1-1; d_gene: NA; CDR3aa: CASSHTGTRFLEAFF; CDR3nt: TGTGCCAGCAGCCATACCGGGACAAGATTCCTTGAAGCTTTCTTT
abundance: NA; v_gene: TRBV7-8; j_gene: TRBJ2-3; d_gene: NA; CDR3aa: CASSPEWGLSTDTQYF; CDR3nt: TGTGCCAGCAGCCCAGAATGGGGGCTTAGCACAGATACGCAGTATTTT
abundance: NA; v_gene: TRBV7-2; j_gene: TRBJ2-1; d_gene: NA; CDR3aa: CASSLFLSQSMNEQFF; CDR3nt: TGTGCCAGCAGCTTATTTCTTAGCCAATCAATGAATGAGCAATTCTTC
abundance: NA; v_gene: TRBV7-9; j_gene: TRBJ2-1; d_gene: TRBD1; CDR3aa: CASRDPQGDEQFF; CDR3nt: TGTGCCAGCAGGGATCCACAGGGGGATGAGCAGTTCTTC
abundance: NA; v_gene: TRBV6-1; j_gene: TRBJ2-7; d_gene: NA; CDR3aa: CASSEGPRRGDEQYF; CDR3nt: TGTGCCAGCAGTGAAGGCCCCCGCAGGGGGGACGAGCAGTACTTC
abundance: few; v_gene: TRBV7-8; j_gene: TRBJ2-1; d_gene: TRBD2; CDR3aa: CASRSSGGAGNEQFF; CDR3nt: TGTGCCAGCAGATCTAGCGGGGGGGCCGGGAATGAGCAGTTCTTC
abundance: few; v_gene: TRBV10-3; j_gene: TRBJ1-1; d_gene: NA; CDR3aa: CASKWGDNTEAFF; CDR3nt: TGTGCCAGTAAATGGGGGGATAACACTGAAGCTTTCTTT
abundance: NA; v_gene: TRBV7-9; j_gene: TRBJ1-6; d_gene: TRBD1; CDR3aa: CASSSPDRGPLHF; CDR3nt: TGTGCCAGCAGCTCCCCCGACAGGGGACCTCTCCACTTT
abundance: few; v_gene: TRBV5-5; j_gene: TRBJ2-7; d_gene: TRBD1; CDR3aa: CASSLFPGHRDREEYEQYF; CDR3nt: TGTGCCAGCAGCTTATTCCCTGGGCACCGGGACAGGGAGGAGTACGAGCAGTACTTC
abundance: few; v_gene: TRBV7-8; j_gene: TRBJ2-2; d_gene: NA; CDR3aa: CASSWSTGELFF; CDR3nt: TGTGCCAGCAGCTGGAGCACCGGGGAGCTGTTTTTT